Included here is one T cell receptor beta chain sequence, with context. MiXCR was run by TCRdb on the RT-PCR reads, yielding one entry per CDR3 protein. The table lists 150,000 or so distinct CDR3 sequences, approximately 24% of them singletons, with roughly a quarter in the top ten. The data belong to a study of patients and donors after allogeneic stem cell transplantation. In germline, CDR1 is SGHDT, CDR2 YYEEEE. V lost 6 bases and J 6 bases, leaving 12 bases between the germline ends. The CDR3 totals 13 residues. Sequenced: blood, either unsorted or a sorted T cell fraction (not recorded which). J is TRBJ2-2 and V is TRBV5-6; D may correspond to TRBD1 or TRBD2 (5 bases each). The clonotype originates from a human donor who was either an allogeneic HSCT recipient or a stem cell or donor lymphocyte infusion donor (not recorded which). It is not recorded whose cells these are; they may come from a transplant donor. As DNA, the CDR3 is TGTGCCAGCACACTTGAGGGGCCCGGGGAGCTGTTTTTT. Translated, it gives CASTLEGPGELFF.